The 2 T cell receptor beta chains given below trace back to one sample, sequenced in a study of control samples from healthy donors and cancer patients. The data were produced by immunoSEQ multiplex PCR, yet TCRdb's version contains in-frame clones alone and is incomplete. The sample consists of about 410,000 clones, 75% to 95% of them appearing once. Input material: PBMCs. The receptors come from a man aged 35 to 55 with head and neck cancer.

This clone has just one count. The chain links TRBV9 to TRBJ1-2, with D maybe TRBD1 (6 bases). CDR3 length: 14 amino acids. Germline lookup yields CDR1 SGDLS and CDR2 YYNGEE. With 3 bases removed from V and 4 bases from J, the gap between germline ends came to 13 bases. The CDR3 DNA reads TGTGCCAGCAGCGGAGGGGACACGGGCTATGGCTACACCTTC. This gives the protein CASSGGDTGYGYTF. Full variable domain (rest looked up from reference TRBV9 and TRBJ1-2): DSGVTQTPKHLITATGQRVTLRCSPRSGDLSVYWYQQSLDQGLQFLIQYYNGEERAKGNILERFSAQQFPDLHSELNLSSLELGDSALYFCASSGGDTGYGYTFGSGTRLTVV.

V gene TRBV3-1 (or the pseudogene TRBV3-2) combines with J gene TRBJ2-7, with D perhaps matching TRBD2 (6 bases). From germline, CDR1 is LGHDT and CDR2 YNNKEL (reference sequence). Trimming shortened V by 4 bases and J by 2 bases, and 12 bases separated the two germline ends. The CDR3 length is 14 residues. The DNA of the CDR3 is TGTGCCAGCAGCCTCCGCGGGGCAACCTACGAGCAGTACTTC. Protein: CASSLRGATYEQYF.